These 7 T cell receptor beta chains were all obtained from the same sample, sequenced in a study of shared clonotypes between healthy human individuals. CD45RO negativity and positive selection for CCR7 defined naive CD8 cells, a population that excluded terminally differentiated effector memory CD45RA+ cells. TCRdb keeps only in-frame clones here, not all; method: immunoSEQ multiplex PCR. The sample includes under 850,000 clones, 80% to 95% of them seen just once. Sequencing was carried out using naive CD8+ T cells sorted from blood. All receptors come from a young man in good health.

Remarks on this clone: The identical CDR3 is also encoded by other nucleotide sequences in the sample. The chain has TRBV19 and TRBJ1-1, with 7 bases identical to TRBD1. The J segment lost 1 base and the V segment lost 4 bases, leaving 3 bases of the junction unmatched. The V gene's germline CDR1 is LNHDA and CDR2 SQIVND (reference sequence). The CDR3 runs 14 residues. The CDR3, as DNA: TGTGCCAGTAGTAGACAGGGACGGAACACTGAAGCTTTCTTT. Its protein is CASSRQGRNTEAFF.

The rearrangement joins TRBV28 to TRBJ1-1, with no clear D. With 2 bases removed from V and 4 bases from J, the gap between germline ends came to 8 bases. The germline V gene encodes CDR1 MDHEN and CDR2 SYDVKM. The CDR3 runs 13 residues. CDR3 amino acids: CASSLIRATEAFF. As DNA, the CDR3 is TGTGCCAGCAGTTTAATAAGGGCCACTGAAGCTTTCTTT.

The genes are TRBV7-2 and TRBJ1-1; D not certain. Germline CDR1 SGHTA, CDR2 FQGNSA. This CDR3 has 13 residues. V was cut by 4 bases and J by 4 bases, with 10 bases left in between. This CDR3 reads CASSYGVTTEAFF. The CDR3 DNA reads TGTGCCAGCAGCTATGGGGTGACCACTGAAGCTTTCTTT.

The CDR3 loop is CASSPGLAGDGSKYNEQFF. The CDR3 nucleotides are TGTGCCAGCAGCCCTGGACTAGCGGGAGATGGGTCGAAATACAATGAGCAGTTCTTC. The chain recombines TRBV7-8 with TRBJ2-1, with 13 bases matching TRBD2. Germline CDR1 is SGHVS and CDR2 is FQNEAQ. The ends lost 5 bases at V and 4 bases at J; junction bases unmatched: 14. CDR3 size: 19 residues.

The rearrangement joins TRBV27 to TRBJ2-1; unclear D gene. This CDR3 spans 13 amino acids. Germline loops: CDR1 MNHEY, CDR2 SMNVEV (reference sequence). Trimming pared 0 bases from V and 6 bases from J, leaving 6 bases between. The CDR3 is CASSLSTSNEQFF. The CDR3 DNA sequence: TGTGCCAGCAGTTTATCGACCAGCAATGAGCAGTTCTTC.

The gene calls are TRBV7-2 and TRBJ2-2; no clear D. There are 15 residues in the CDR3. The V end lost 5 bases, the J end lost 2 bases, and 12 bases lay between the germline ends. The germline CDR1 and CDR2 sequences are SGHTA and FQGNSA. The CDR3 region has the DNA TGTGCCAGCAGCCTCGCCGCCCTCAACACCGGGGAGCTGTTTTTT. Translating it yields CASSLAALNTGELFF.

In DNA form, the CDR3 reads TGTGCCAGCAGCTTAGGGACCCTGGGCCCCAATGAGCAGTTCTTC. Amino acid sequence: CASSLGTLGPNEQFF. The rearrangement uses TRBV11-2 and TRBJ2-1; D ambiguous. Looked up from germline, CDR1 is SGHAT and CDR2 is FQNNGV. Trimming left V 1 base short and J 6 bases short, with 13 bases between. The CDR3 is 15 amino acids.